The rows below give T cell receptor beta chains drawn from one sample of a study of blood T cells in healthy people across ages. TCRdb re-called the 5' RACE reads with MiXCR, one entry per CDR3 protein. The sample contains more than 650,000 distinct CDR3 sequences, about a fifth of which appear only once. The sequencing input was blood. All receptors come from a man in his 70s in good health. Both conserved end residues are part of each CDR3. Each record gives: D gene, clone size, V gene, J gene, CDR3 protein, CDR3 DNA. The D gene is left open where the match is weak. The size field is filled for only some rows; it gives once, few, many or a size class.

d_call: NA; clone_size: few; v_call: TRBV7-8; j_call: TRBJ1-2; cdr3_aa: CVSSSLNRDVDYGYTF; cdr3_nt: TGTGTCAGCAGCTCATTAAACAGGGATGTTGACTATGGCTACACCTTC
d_call: TRBD2; clone_size: NA; v_call: TRBV20-1; j_call: TRBJ2-1; cdr3_aa: CSARPGTSGRGEQFF; cdr3_nt: TGCAGTGCTAGACCTGGGACTAGCGGGAGAGGTGAGCAGTTCTTC
d_call: TRBD1; clone_size: NA; v_call: TRBV27; j_call: TRBJ1-3; cdr3_aa: CASSSRTGGRNTIYF; cdr3_nt: TGTGCCAGCAGTTCTCGAACAGGGGGCAGAAACACCATATATTTT
d_call: NA; clone_size: NA; v_call: TRBV28; j_call: TRBJ1-5; cdr3_aa: CASSFGYSSNQPQHF; cdr3_nt: TGTGCCAGCAGTTTTGGCTACTCGAGCAATCAGCCCCAGCATTTT
d_call: TRBD1; clone_size: NA; v_call: TRBV5-1; j_call: TRBJ2-1; cdr3_aa: CASSEDRAGYNEQFF; cdr3_nt: TGCGCCAGCAGCGAAGACAGGGCAGGTTACAATGAGCAGTTCTTC
d_call: NA; clone_size: NA; v_call: TRBV2; j_call: TRBJ1-5; cdr3_aa: CASSAVVRSNQPQHF; cdr3_nt: TGTGCCAGCAGTGCCGTCGTTAGGAGCAATCAGCCCCAGCATTTT
d_call: TRBD1; clone_size: few; v_call: TRBV14; j_call: TRBJ1-1; cdr3_aa: CASSLWTGVNTEAFF; cdr3_nt: TGTGCCAGCAGCCTATGGACAGGGGTGAACACTGAAGCTTTCTTT
d_call: NA; clone_size: NA; v_call: TRBV28; j_call: TRBJ1-2; cdr3_aa: CASSLNPRYGYTF; cdr3_nt: TGTGCCAGCAGTTTAAATCCCCGCTATGGCTACACCTTC
d_call: NA; clone_size: few; v_call: TRBV7-3; j_call: TRBJ2-4; cdr3_aa: CASSQTGTADIQYF; cdr3_nt: TGTGCCAGCAGCCAAACCGGGACGGCGGACATTCAGTACTTC
d_call: NA; clone_size: NA; v_call: TRBV18; j_call: TRBJ1-2; cdr3_aa: CASSRIGGGYTF; cdr3_nt: TGTGCCAGCTCACGAATAGGCGGTGGCTACACCTTC
d_call: NA; clone_size: few; v_call: TRBV6-1; j_call: TRBJ1-1; cdr3_aa: CASSERDSTEAFF; cdr3_nt: TGTGCCAGCAGTGAAAGAGACAGCACTGAAGCTTTCTTT
d_call: NA; clone_size: NA; v_call: TRBV20-1; j_call: TRBJ1-5; cdr3_aa: CSAGKTDQPQHF; cdr3_nt: TGCAGTGCTGGAAAGACGGATCAGCCCCAGCATTTT